Each of the 10 T cell receptor beta chains below was sequenced from the same sample in a study of siplizumab effects on memory and regulatory T cells. The repertoire was sequenced with immunoSEQ multiplex PCR; TCRdb's copy has only in-frame clones and lacks some. The data show fewer than 100,000 clones, approximately 95% seen once. Sequencing was done on a sample of CD8+ T cells sorted from blood. These TCRs come from a human donor in good health.

The chain employs TRBV11-2 and TRBJ2-7; D is unclear. Trimming shortened V by 3 bases and J by 3 bases, and 9 bases separated the two germline ends. The CDR3 spans 13 residues. CDR1 and CDR2 (germline): SGHAT, FQNNGV. CDR3 DNA sequence: TGTGCCAGCAGCTTGGGCAGCAACTACGAGCAGTACTTC. Translated: CASSLGSNYEQYF.

V gene TRBV4-1 combines with J gene TRBJ2-5; D uncertain. V was pared by 5 bases and J by 0 bases, with 13 bases between. The CDR3 totals 15 residues. Germline CDR1 reads MGHRA; CDR2 reads YSYEKL. CDR3 nucleotides: TGCGCCAGCAGCGATAAGCGTGGGTACCAAGAGACCCAGTACTTC. Its protein is CASSDKRGYQETQYF.

V usage is TRBV28 and J usage is TRBJ2-3; tentative D call: TRBD1 (6 bases). Germline V gives CDR1 MDHEN, CDR2 SYDVKM. Trimming left V 6 bases short and J 4 bases short, with 8 bases between. CDR3 length equals 12 residues. CDR3 in DNA: TGTGCCAGCAGCTCAGGGGCAGATACGCAGTATTTT. It yields the protein CASSSGADTQYF.

The chain has TRBV15 and TRBJ1-2, with unresolved D. V shed 1 base and J shed 0 bases, with 6 bases lying between them. The CDR3 loop spans 14 amino acids. Per germline, CDR1 LNHNV and CDR2 YYDKDF (reference sequence). In nucleotides, the CDR3 is TGTGCCACCAGCAGAGGAGAAACTAACTATGGCTACACCTTC. Translation: CATSRGETNYGYTF.

This chain joins TRBV19 and TRBJ1-2; weak D call: TRBD1 (5 bases). The CDR3 spans 11 residues. The V end was cut by 10 bases, the J end by 7 bases, with 13 bases between. CDR1 and CDR2 from the germline V gene are LNHDA and SQIVND (reference sequence). Here the CDR3 reads CATRRGIGYTF. CDR3 DNA: TGTGCCACCCGGCGGGGGATTGGCTACACCTTC.

The CDR3 DNA sequence: TGTGCCAGCAGCTTAGTCCGGACAGCTTATGAGCAGTTCTTC. As protein: CASSLVRTAYEQFF. The chain recombines TRBV7-9 with TRBJ2-1; weak D call: TRBD1 (6 bases). Trimming stripped 1 base from V and 8 bases from J, with 12 bases between. This CDR3 spans 14 amino acids. Germline CDR1 SEHNR, CDR2 FQNEAQ (reference sequence).

The chain employs TRBV27 and TRBJ1-1; 7 nucleotides agree with TRBD1. From germline, CDR1 is MNHEY and CDR2 SMNVEV (reference sequence). The V and J ends lost 5 bases and 0 bases, in that order; junction bases with no gene match: 9. This CDR3 has 16 residues. CDR3 DNA: TGTGCCAGCAGTGCTTGGACAGGAGGGATGAACACTGAAGCTTTCTTT. Encoded protein: CASSAWTGGMNTEAFF.

The V and J genes are TRBV5-5 and TRBJ2-3, with 9 bases lining up with TRBD2. Germline-derived CDR1 and CDR2 are SGHKS and YYEKEE (reference sequence). Trimming took 7 bases from V and 0 from J; bases not matched to a gene: 12. The CDR3 covers 17 residues. CDR3 amino acids: CASCLLGLASSTDTQYF. The CDR3 nucleotides read TGTGCCAGCTGCCTCCTCGGACTAGCGTCTAGCACAGATACGCAGTATTTT.

The chain links TRBV5-1 to TRBJ1-2; 9 bases match TRBD1. Germline V gene sequence: CDR1 SGHRS, CDR2 YFSETQ. The CDR3 totals 16 residues. V shed 1 base and J 5 bases; nucleotides not matched to a gene: 9. Here the CDR3 DNA reads TGCGCCAGCAGCTTGTATGACAGGGGGAACAATTATGGCTACACCTTC. Its protein is CASSLYDRGNNYGYTF.

The genes are TRBV5-1 and TRBJ2-1; TRBD2 matches at 7 bases. The CDR3 has 15 residues. V lost 0 bases to trimming and J lost 8 bases; unmatched junction nucleotides: 8. Germline CDR1 is SGHRS and CDR2 is YFSETQ. The chain's CDR3 is CASSLEVAGFDEQFF. Written as DNA, the CDR3 is TGCGCCAGCAGCTTGGAGGTAGCGGGCTTTGATGAGCAGTTCTTC.